This T cell receptor (beta chain) was recorded in a study of T-cell memory formation after mild COVID-19. TCRdb recomputed calls from the 5' RACE reads with MiXCR, one row per CDR3 protein. The profile shows more than 350,000 distinct CDR3 sequences, approximately 15% of them singletons. The CDR3 is 16 amino acids. Losses at the gene ends were 3 bases for V and 3 bases for J; bases not matched to a gene: 4. Germline CDR1 SEHNR, CDR2 FQNEAQ (reference sequence). This clonotype was seen only a few times. What it recognizes is unknown. Findings and limits, study-wide: Within pre-infection memory, some responding clones were found, suggesting cross-reactive memory joined. Among CD4+ contracting clones, most were CM and EM, and CD8+ ones EMRA. A balance of CD4 and CD8 characterized clones contracting day 15 to 85, whereas later expanders leaned CD4+. Nothing confirmed that second-wave clones peaking on day 37 were specific for SARS-CoV-2.

The source material was PBMCs or a T cell subset sorted from them (not recorded which). The source of this sequence is a man aged 18 to 30 who had mild COVID-19 (a few samples of this study predate the infection). Cell type and time point are not known. V gene TRBV7-9 combines with J gene TRBJ2-2; 10 bases fit TRBD1. As DNA, the CDR3 is TGTGCCAGCAGCTTCGGGACAGGGGTAGACACCGGGGAGCTGTTTTTT. As protein: CASSFGTGVDTGELFF.